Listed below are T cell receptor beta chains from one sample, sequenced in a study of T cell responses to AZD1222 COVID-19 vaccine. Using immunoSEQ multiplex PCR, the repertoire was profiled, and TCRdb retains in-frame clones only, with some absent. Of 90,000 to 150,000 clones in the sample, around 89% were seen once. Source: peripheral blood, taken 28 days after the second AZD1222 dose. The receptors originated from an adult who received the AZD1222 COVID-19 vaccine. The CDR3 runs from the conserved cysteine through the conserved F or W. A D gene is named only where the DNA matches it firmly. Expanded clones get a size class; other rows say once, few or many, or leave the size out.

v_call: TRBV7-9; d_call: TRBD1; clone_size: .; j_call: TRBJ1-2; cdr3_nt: TGTGCCAGCAGCTCCCCTCGACAGGGCAAGTATGGCTACACCTTC; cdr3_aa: CASSSPRQGKYGYTF
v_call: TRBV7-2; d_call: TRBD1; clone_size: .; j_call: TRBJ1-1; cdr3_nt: TGTGCCAGCAGCATGGACAGGGGGAACACTGAAGCTTTCTTT; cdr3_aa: CASSMDRGNTEAFF
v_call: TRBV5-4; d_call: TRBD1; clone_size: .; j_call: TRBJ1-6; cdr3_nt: TGTGCCAGCAGCTTGGCCGGGACAGGGAATTCACCCCTCCACTTT; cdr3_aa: CASSLAGTGNSPLHF
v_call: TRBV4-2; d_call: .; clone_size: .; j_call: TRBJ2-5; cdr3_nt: TGTGCCAGCAGCCAAGATCTCCGCCAAATGGAGACCCAGTACTTC; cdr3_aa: CASSQDLRQMETQYF
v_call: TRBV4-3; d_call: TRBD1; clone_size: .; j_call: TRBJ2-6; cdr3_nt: TGCGCCAGCAGCCAAGGGGACAGTTCCTCTGGGGCCAACGTCCTGACTTTC; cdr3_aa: CASSQGDSSSGANVLTF
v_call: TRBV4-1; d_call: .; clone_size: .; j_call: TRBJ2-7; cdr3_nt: TGCGCCAGCAGCCAAGAAGGGCAGTTGTACGAGCAGTACTTC; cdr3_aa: CASSQEGQLYEQYF
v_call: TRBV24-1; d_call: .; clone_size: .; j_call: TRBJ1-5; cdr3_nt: TGTGCCACCAGTGATGGACGAGGTCAGCCCCAGCATTTT; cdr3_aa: CATSDGRGQPQHF
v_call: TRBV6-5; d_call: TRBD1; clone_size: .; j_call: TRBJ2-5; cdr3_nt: TGTGCCAGCAGTTACCCCGACAGGGAAGAGACCCAGTACTTC; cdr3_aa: CASSYPDREETQYF
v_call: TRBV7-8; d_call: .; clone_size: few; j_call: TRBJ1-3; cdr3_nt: TGTGCCAGCAGCTTATACCGCGTACCCCCCGGGGGAAACACCATATATTTT; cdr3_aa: CASSLYRVPPGGNTIYF
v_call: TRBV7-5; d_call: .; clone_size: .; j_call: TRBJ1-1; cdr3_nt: TGTGTCAGAAGCTTAAGCAGGGAGGACACTGAAGCTTTCTTT; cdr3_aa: CVRSLSREDTEAFF
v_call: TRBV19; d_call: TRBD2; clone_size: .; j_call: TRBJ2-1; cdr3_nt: TGTGCCAGTAGTATGGGGCCCTACACAGCGGGGGGCAATGAGCAGTTCTTC; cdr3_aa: CASSMGPYTAGGNEQFF
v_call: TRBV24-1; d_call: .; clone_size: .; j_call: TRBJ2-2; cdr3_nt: TGTGCCACCAGTGATTTGGATTTTACAGGGCCGAACACCGGGGAGCTGTTTTTT; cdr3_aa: CATSDLDFTGPNTGELFF
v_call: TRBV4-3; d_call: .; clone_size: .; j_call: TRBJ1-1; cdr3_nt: TGCGCCAGCAGCCAAGCCGCGACTTTGAGGGACACTGAAGCTTTCTTT; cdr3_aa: CASSQAATLRDTEAFF
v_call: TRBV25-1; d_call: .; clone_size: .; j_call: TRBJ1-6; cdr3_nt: TGTGCCAGCAGTGGATTGACAGGATATAATTCACCCCTCCACTTT; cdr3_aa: CASSGLTGYNSPLHF
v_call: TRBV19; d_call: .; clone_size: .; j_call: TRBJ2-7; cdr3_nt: TGTGCCAGTAGTATAGATCATGAGGTAGCCTTCTCCCCCCGGGATGGCTCCTACGAGCAGTACTTC; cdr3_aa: CASSIDHEVAFSPRDGSYEQYF
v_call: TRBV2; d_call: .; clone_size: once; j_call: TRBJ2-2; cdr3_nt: TGTGCCAGCAACCCGTCCGTCGGGGAGCTGTTTTTT; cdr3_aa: CASNPSVGELFF
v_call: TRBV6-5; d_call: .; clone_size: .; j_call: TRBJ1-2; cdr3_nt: TGTGCCAGCAGTTACGAGGATAACTATGGCTACACCTTC; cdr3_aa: CASSYEDNYGYTF
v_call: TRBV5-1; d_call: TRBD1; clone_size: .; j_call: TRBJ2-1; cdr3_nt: TGCGCCAGCAGCTCAGACAGGGGGCTTTACAATGAGCAGTTCTTC; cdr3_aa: CASSSDRGLYNEQFF
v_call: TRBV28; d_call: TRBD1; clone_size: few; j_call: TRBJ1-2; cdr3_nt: TGTGCCAGCAGGGGACAGGGATATGGCTACACCTTC; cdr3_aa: CASRGQGYGYTF
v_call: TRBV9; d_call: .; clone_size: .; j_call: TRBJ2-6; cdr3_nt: TGTGCCAGCAGCGTAGGCCAGAGCTCTGGGGCCAACGTCCTGACTTTC; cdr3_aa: CASSVGQSSGANVLTF
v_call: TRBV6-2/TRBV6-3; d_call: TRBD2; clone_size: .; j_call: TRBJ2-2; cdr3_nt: TGTGCCAGCAGCTCCAGGGGACTAGTCTCGAACACCGGGGAGCTGTTTTTT; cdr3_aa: CASSSRGLVSNTGELFF
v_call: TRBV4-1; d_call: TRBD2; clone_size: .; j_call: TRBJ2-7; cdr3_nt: TGCGCCAGCAGCTTGGCGGGGGGTCCCCATGCCCAGTTC; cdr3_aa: CASSLAGGPHAQF
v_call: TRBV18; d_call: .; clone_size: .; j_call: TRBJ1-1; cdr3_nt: TGTGCCAGCTCACCACCGGCGGTCCTGAACACTGAAGCTTTCTTT; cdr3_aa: CASSPPAVLNTEAFF
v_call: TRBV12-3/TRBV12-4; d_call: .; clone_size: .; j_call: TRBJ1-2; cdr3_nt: TGTGCCAGCAGCAATATTGAGGGCTACACCTTC; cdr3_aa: CASSNIEGYTF
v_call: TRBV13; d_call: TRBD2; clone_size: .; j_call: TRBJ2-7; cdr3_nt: TGTGCCAGCAGCCCACGGACTAGCGGGAGGGTGTACGAGCAGTACTTC; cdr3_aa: CASSPRTSGRVYEQYF
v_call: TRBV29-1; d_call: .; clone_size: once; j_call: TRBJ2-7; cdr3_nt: TGCAGCGCCTACGGTGCCAGCTCCTACGAGCAGTACTTC; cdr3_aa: CSAYGASSYEQYF
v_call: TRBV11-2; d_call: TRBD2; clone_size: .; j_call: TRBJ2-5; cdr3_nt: TGTGCCAGCAGCTTAGGACTAGCGGGAGGGCAAGAGACCCAGTACTTC; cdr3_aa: CASSLGLAGGQETQYF
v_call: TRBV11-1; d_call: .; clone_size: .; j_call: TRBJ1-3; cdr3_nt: TGTGCCAGCAGCTTAAATACAGGGACTGGAAACACCATATATTTT; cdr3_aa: CASSLNTGTGNTIYF
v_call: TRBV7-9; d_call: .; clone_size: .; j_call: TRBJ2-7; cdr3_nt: TGTGCCAGCAGTTTAGACGGGCACGAGCAGTACTTC; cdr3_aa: CASSLDGHEQYF
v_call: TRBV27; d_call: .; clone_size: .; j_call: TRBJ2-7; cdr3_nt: TGTGCCAGCAGTTTATTCGGGGCCTTCTCCTACGAGCAGTACTTC; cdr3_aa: CASSLFGAFSYEQYF
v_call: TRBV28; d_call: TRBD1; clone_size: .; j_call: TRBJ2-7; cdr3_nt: TGTGCCAGCAGCCGACAGGGGAGCTCCTACGAGCAGTACTTC; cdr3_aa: CASSRQGSSYEQYF
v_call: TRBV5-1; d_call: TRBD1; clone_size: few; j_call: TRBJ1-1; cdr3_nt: TGCGCCAGCAGCTCCACCGACAGGGGCGCTGAAGCTTTCTTT; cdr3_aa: CASSSTDRGAEAFF
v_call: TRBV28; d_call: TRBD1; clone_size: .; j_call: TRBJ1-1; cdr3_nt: TGTGCCAGCAGTTTTCGGCAGGGGGCGCGGACTGAAGCTTTCTTT; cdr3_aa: CASSFRQGARTEAFF
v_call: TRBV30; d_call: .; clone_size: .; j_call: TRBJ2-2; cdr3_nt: TGTGCCTGGGCACGGCCAGGCGGGACCGGGGAGCTGTTTTTT; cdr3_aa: CAWARPGGTGELFF
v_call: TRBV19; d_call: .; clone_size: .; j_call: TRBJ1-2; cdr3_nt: TGTGCCACTAGACCTCCTTCCGGGACGGTATATGGCTACACCTTC; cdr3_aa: CATRPPSGTVYGYTF
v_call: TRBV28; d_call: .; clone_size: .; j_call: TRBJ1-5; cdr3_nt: TGTGCCAGCAGTTTAACCTTTAGCAATCAGCCCCAGCATTTT; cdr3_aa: CASSLTFSNQPQHF
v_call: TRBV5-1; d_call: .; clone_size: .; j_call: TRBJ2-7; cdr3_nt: TGCGCCAGCAGCTTGGCCGGGTCTAGCGCCTCCTACGAGCAGTACTTC; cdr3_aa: CASSLAGSSASYEQYF
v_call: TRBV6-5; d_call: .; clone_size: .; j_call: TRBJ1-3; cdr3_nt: TGTGCCTCCGGAGAGGGAAACACCATATATTTT; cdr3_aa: CASGEGNTIYF
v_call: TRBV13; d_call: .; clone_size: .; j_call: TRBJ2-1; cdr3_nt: TGTGCCAGCAGCTTAGTGTGGCTGGGTGTTCGGTACAATGAGCAGTTCTTC; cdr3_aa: CASSLVWLGVRYNEQFF
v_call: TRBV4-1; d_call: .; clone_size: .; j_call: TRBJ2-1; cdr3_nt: TGCGCCATCGGAACAGGGAGGGATGAGCAGTTCTTC; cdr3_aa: CAIGTGRDEQFF
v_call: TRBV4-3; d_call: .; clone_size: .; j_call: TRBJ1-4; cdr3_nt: TGCGCCAGCAGCCAACTAGGCAGGGAAGTCGAAAAACTGTTTTTT; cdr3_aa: CASSQLGREVEKLFF
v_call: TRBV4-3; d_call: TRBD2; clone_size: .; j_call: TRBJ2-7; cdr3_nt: TGCGCCAGCAGCCCGACTAGCGGGTGGGCGTGGGAGCAGTACTTC; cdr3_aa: CASSPTSGWAWEQYF
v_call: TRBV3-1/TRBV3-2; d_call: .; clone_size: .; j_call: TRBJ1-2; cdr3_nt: TGTGCCAGCAGCCAAAGAAGCACCGCTCCGGGCTACACCTTC; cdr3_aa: CASSQRSTAPGYTF
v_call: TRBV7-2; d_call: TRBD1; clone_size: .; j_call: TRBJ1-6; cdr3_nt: TGTGCCAGCAGCTTAGAAACAGGGGGCGGGTCACCCCTCCACTTT; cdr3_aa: CASSLETGGGSPLHF
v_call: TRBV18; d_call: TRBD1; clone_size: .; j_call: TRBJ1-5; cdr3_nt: TGTGCCAGCTCACGAGGGACAGGTTTAAATCAGCCCCAGCATTTT; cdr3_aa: CASSRGTGLNQPQHF
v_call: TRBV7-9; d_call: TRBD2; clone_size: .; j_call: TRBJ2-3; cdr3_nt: TGTGCCAGCAGCTGGCCGGGACTAGCGGGAGGTACAAGCACAGATACGCAGTATTTT; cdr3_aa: CASSWPGLAGGTSTDTQYF
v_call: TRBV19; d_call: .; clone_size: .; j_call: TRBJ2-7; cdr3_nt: TGTGCCAGTAGTCGCGACAGGCCATCCTACGAGCAGTACTTC; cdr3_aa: CASSRDRPSYEQYF
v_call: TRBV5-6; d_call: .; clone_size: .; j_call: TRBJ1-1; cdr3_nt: TGTGCCAGCAGCCCTTTAGCTTGGACGATGAACACTGAAGCTTTCTTT; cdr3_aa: CASSPLAWTMNTEAFF
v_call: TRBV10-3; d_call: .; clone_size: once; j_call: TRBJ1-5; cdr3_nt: TGTGCCATCAGTCCAGGGTTGGGCAATCAGCCCCAGCATTTT; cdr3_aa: CAISPGLGNQPQHF
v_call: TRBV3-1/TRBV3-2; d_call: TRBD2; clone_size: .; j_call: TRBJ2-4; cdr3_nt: TGTGCCAGCAGCCAAGATGTGGCGGGAGGGCTCGTAGCCAAAAACATTCAGTACTTC; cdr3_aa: CASSQDVAGGLVAKNIQYF
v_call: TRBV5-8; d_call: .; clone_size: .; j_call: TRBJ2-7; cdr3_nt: TGTGCCAGCAGTGTCAGGTCCTACGAGCAGTACTTC; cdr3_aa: CASSVRSYEQYF
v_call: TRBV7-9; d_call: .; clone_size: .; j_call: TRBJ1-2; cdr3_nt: TGTGCCAGCAGACCTAACCTCGGGATAGGCTATGGCTACACCTTC; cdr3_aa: CASRPNLGIGYGYTF
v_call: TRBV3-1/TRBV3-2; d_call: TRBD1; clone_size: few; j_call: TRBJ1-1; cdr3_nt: TGTGCCAGCAGCCAAAGCTACAGGGGTGGAGAAGCTTTCTTT; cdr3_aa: CASSQSYRGGEAFF
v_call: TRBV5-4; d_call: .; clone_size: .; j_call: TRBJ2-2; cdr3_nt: TGTGCCAGCAGACTGGAAGGGCAGAACACCGGGGAGCTGTTTTTT; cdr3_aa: CASRLEGQNTGELFF
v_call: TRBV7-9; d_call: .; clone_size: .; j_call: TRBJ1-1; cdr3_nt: TGTGCCAGCAGCTTAGCGGGGCGCAACACTGAAGCTTTCTTT; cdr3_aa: CASSLAGRNTEAFF